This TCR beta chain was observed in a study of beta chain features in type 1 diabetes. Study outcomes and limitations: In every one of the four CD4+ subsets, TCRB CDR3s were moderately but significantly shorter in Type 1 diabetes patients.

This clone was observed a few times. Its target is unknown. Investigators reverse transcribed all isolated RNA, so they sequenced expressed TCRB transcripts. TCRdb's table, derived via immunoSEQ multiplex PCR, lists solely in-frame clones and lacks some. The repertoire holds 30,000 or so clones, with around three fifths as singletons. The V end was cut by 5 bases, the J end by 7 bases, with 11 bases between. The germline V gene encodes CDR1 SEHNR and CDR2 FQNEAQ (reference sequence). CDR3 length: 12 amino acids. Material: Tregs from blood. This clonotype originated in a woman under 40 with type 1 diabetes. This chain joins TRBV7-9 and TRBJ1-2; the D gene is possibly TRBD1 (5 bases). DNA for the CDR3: TGTGCCAGCAGCAGAGACGGGGGTGGCTACACCTTC. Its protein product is CASSRDGGGYTF.